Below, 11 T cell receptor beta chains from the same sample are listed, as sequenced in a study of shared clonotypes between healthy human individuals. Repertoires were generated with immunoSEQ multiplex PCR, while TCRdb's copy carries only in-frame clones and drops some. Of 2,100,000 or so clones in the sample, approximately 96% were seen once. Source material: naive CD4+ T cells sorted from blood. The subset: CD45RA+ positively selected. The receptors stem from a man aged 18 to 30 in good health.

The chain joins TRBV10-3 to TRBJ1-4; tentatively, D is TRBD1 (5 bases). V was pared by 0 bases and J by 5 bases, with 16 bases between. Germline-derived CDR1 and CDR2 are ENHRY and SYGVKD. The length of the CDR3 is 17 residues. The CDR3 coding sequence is TGTGCCATCAGTGAGTCGATCTTGGGGGACCTAAATGAAAAACTGTTTTTT. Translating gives CAISESILGDLNEKLFF.

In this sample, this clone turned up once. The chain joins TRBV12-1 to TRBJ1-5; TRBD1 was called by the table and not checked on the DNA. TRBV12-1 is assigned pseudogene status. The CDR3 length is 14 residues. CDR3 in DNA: TGTGCCAGCAGCTTTGACCAGGGTAGGCAGCCCCAGCATTTT. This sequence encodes CASSFDQGRQPQHF.

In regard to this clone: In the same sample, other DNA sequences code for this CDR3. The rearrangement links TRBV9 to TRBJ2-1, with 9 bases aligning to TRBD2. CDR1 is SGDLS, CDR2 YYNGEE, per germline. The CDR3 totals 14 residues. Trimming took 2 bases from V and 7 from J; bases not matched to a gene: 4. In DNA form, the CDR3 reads TGTGCCAGCAGCGTGGCTAGCGGGGTGAATGAGCAGTTCTTC. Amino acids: CASSVASGVNEQFF.

DNA for the CDR3: TGTGCCAGCTCACGCTGGAGGGGAGAGACCCAGTACTTC. This encodes CASSRWRGETQYF. The rearrangement links TRBV18 to TRBJ2-5; D is possibly TRBD2 (6 bases). The CDR3 has 13 residues. Trimming stripped 4 bases from V and 4 bases from J, with 10 bases between. Germline assignment: CDR1 KGHSH and CDR2 LQKENI.

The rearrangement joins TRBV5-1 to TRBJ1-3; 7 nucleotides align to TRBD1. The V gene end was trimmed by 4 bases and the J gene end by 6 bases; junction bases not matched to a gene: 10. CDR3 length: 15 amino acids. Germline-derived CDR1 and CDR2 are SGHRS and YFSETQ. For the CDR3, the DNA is TGCGCCAGCAGCACGGACAGGAGGGGCCCAAACACCATATATTTT. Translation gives CASSTDRRGPNTIYF.

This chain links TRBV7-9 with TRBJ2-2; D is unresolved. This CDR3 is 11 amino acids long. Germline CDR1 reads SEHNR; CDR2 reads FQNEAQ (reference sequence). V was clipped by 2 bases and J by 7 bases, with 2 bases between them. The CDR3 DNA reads TGTGCCAGCAGCTTACTCGGGGAGCTGTTTTTT. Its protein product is CASSLLGELFF.

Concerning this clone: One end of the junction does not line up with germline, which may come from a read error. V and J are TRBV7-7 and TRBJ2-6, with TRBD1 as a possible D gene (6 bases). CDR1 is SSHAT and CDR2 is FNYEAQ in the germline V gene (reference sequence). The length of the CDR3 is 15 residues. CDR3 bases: TGTGCTAGCAGCTTAGGACAGCCTGGGGCCAACGTCCTGACTTTC. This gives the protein CASSLGQPGANVLTF.

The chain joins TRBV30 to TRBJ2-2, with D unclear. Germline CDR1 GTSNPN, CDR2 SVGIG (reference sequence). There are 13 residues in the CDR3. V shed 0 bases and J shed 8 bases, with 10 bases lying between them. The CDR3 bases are TGTGCCTGGAGTGTACAAAGTCAGGGGGAGCTGTTTTTT. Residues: CAWSVQSQGELFF.

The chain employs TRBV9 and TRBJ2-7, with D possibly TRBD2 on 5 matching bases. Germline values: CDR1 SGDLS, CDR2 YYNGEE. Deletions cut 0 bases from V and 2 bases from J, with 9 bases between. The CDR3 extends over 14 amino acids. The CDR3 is CASSVGIGAYEQYF. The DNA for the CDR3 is TGTGCCAGCAGCGTAGGAATCGGGGCCTACGAGCAGTACTTC.

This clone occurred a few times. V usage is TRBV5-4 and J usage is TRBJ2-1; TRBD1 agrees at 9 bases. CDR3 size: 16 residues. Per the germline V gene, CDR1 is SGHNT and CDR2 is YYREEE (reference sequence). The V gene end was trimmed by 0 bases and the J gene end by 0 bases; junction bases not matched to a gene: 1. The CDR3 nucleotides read TGTGCCAGCAGCTTGGTGACAGGGGGCTCCTACAATGAGCAGTTCTTC. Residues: CASSLVTGGSYNEQFF.

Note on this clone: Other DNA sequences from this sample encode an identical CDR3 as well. The CDR3 sequence is CASSLGLAGGNEQFF. DNA of the CDR3: TGCGCCAGCAGCCTGGGACTAGCGGGAGGCAATGAGCAGTTCTTC. J is TRBJ2-1 and V is TRBV5-1; 15 nucleotides align to TRBD2. Trimming removed 4 bases from V and 6 bases from J; junction bases left unmatched: 2. The CDR3 covers 15 residues. Germline CDR1 SGHRS, CDR2 YFSETQ.